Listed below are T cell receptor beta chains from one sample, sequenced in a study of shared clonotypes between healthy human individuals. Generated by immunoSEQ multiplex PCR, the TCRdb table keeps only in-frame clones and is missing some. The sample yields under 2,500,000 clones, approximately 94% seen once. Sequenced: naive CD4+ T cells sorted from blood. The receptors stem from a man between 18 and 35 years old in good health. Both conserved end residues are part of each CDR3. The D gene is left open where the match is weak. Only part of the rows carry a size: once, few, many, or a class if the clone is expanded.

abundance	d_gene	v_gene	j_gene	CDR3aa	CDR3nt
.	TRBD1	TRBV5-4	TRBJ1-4	CASSQEPGDRGWKLFF	TGTGCCAGCAGCCAGGAACCGGGGGACAGGGGGTGGAAACTGTTTTTT
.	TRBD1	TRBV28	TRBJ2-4	CASSLLRTGDKNIQYF	TGTGCCAGCAGTTTACTAAGGACAGGGGACAAAAACATTCAGTACTTC
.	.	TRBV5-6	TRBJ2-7	CASSLLNSYEQYF	TGTGCCAGCAGCTTGTTGAATTCCTACGAGCAGTACTTC
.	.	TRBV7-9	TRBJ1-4	CASSFYRVGYEKLFF	TGTGCCAGCAGCTTCTACAGGGTGGGGTATGAAAAACTGTTTTTT
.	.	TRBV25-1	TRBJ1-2	CASSISGRGGINYGYTF	TGTGCCAGCAGTATATCAGGCAGGGGTGGAATCAACTATGGCTACACCTTC
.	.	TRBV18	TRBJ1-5	CASSLTGNNQPQHF	TGTGCCAGCTCACTCACAGGGAACAATCAGCCCCAGCATTTT
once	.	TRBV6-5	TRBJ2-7	CASSYSGHFTSYEQYF	TGTGCCAGCAGTTACTCCGGACACTTTACCTCCTACGAGCAGTACTTC
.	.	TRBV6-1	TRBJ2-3	CASSQPQGGTDTQYF	TGTGCCAGCAGCCAGCCACAGGGCGGCACAGATACGCAGTATTTT
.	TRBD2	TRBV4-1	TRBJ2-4	CASSPITTSGRESQNIQYF	TGCGCCAGCAGCCCGATAACGACTAGCGGGAGGGAAAGCCAAAACATTCAGTACTTC
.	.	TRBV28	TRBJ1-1	CASRPQVESSEAFF	TGTGCCAGCAGGCCCCAGGTGGAATCGAGCGAAGCTTTCTTT
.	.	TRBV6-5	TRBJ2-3	CASSYSKAGTQYF	TGTGCCAGCAGTTACTCGAAGGCCGGTACGCAGTATTTT
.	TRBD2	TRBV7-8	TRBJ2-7	CASSRGGTGSYEQYF	TGTGCCAGCAGCCGGGGGGGGACGGGATCCTACGAGCAGTACTTC
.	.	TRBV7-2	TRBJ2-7	CASSPQGGRYEQYF	TGTGCCAGCAGCCCCCAGGGCGGGCGCTACGAGCAGTACTTC
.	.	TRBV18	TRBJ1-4	CASSPDLRSNGKEKLFF	TGTGCCAGCTCACCAGATTTAAGGTCTAACGGGAAAGAAAAACTGTTTTTT
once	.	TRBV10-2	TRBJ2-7	CASSESRSYYEQYF	TGCGCCAGCAGTGAGTCTCGCAGTTACTACGAGCAGTACTTC
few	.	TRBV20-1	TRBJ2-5	CSARLETQYF	TGCAGTGCTAGATTAGAGACCCAGTACTTC
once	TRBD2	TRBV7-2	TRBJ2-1	CASSIQPLAGDNEQFF	TGTGCCAGCAGCATCCAACCGTTAGCGGGGGACAATGAGCAGTTCTTC
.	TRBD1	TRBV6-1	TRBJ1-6	CASGTAYNSPLHF	TGTGCCAGTGGGACAGCTTATAATTCACCCCTCCACTTT
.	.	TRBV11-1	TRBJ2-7	CASSLASYEQYF	TGTGCCAGCAGCTTAGCCTCCTACGAGCAGTACTTC
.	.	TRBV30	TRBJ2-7	CAWTRDLAPYEQYF	TGTGCCTGGACGAGGGATTTGGCCCCCTACGAGCAGTACTTC
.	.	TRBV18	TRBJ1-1	CASSPTGGDTEAFF	TGTGCCAGCTCACCTACCGGGGGGGACACTGAAGCTTTCTTT
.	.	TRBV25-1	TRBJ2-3	CASSLGDTQYF	TGTGCCAGCAGCCTCGGAGATACGCAGTATTTT
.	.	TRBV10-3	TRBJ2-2	CAIRRMEEDTGELFF	TGTGCCATCAGGCGCATGGAAGAAGACACCGGGGAGCTGTTTTTT
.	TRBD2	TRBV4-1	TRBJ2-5	CASSQGRGGGETQYF	TGCGCCAGCAGCCAGGGACGGGGGGGAGGAGAGACCCAGTACTTC
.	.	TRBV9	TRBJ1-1	CASSVGRNTEAFF	TGTGCCAGCAGCGTAGGACGGAACACTGAAGCTTTCTTT
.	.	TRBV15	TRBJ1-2	CATSTTGYGYTF	TGTGCCACCAGCACGACAGGTTATGGCTACACCTTC
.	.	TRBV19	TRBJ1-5	CASSIPATNQPQHF	TGTGCCAGTAGTATTCCGGCGACGAATCAGCCCCAGCATTTT
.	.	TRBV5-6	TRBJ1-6	CASSLDSHYNSPLHF	TGTGCCAGCAGCTTGGACAGCCACTATAATTCACCCCTCCACTTT
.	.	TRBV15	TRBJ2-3	CATSRARGDTDTQYF	TGTGCCACCAGCAGAGCCCGAGGTGACACAGATACGCAGTATTTT
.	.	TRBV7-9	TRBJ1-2	CASSLPLSRTAHTF	TGTGCCAGCAGCTTACCCCTCTCTCGGACAGCCCATACCTTC
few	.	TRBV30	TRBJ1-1	CAWTGRTEAFF	TGTGCCTGGACCGGACGGACTGAAGCTTTCTTT
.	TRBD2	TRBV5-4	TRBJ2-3	CASSLGGGALTDTQYF	TGTGCCAGCAGCTTGGGCGGGGGGGCGCTCACAGATACGCAGTATTTT
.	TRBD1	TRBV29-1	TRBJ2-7	CSVEWGTGGYEQYF	TGCAGCGTTGAGTGGGGGACAGGGGGCTACGAGCAGTACTTC
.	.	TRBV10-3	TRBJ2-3	CATRGGPTDTQYF	TGTGCCACCAGGGGGGGCCCCACAGATACGCAGTATTTT
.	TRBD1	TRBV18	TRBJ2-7	CASSPRTGDNEQYF	TGTGCCAGCTCACCAAGGACAGGGGACAACGAGCAGTACTTC
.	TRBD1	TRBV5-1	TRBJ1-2	CASSPGQGNYGYTF	TGCGCCAGCAGCCCAGGACAGGGCAACTATGGCTACACCTTC
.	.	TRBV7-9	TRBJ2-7	CASSLALTERYF	TGTGCCAGCAGCTTAGCCCTGACAGAAAGGTACTTC
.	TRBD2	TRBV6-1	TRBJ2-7	CASKSAGVSYEQYF	TGTGCCAGCAAATCGGCGGGAGTCTCCTACGAGCAGTACTTC
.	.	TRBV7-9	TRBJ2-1	CASSPTNEQFF	TGTGCCAGCAGCCCGACGAATGAGCAGTTCTTC
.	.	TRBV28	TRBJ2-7	CASTAAGEQYF	TGTGCCAGCACGGCCGCCGGCGAGCAGTACTTC
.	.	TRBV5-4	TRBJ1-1	CASSSGQYTEAFF	TGTGCCAGCAGCTCCGGACAGTACACTGAAGCTTTCTTT
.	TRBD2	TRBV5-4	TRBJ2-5	CASSRDPGGQETQYF	TGTGCCAGCAGCCGCGACCCGGGGGGACAAGAGACCCAGTACTTC
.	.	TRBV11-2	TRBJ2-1	CASSLDGTYNEQFF	TGTGCCAGCAGCTTAGATGGGACCTACAATGAGCAGTTCTTC
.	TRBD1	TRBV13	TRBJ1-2	CATIGSRDRGLSNYGYTF	TGTGCCACGATAGGTTCCCGGGACAGGGGACTCTCTAACTATGGCTACACCTTC
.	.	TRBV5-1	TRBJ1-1	CASSLRTDMNTEAFF	TGCGCCAGCAGCTTAAGGACGGACATGAACACTGAAGCTTTCTTT
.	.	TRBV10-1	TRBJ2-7	CASSESSYEQYF	TGCGCCAGCAGTGAAAGCTCCTACGAGCAGTACTTC
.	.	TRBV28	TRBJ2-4	CASSIVRLGGKNIQYF	TGTGCCAGCAGTATCGTCCGGTTAGGCGGCAAAAACATTCAGTACTTC
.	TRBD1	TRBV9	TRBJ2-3	CASSPYVGTGTTWTSTQYF	TGTGCCAGCAGCCCCTACGTAGGGACAGGGACTACCTGGACCAGTACGCAGTATTTT
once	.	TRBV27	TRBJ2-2	CASSLNTGELFF	TGTGCCAGCAGTCTGAACACCGGGGAGCTGTTTTTT